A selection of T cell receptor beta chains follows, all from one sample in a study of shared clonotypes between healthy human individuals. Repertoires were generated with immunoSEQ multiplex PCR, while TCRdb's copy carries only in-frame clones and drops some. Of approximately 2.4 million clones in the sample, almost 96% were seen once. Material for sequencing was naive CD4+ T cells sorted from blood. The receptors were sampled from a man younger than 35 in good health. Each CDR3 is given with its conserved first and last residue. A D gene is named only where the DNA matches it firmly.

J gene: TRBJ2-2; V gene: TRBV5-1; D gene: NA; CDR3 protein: CASSLSGEVGELFF
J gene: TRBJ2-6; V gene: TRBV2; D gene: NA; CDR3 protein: CARRSSGANVLTF
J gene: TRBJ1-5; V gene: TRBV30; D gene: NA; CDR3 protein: CAWSHVLGDNQPQHF
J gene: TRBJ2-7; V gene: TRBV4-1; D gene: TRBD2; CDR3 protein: CASSQSPSGGHYEQYF
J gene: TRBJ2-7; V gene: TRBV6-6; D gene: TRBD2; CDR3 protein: CASRERESSYEQYF
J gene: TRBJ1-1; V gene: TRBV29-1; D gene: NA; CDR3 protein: CSVTTTRGTEAFF
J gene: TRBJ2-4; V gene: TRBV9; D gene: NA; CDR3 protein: CASSVGGLVDIQYF
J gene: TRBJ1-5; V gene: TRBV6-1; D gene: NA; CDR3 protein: CASSATSDQPQHF
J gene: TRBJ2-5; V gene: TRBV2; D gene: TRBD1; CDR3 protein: CASSMTGETQYF
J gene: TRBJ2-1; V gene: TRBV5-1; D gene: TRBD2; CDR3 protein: CASSPTGTSGRDEQFF
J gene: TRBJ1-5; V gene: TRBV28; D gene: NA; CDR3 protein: CASSFLGSGVDQPQHF
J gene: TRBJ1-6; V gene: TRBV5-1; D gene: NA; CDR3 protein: CASSLGVGSLGSPLHF
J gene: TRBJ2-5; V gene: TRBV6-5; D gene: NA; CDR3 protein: CASSYSMTGKGETQYF